The 21 T cell receptor beta chains below come from one sample, sequenced in a study of cytomegalovirus exposure and HLA in healthy donors. The PCR employed 60 Vbeta primers together with 13 Jbeta primers. Some clones are missing from TCRdb's copy, which holds only in-frame ones; the method was immunoSEQ multiplex PCR. The sample yields about 160,000 clones, roughly 85% seen once. Sequencing was performed on PBMCs. These receptors originate from a woman aged 50 to 60 in good health and CMV-seropositive.

The V gene is TRBV18, the J gene TRBJ2-7; 11 bases are shared with TRBD1. With V trimmed by 3 bases and J by 2 bases, 9 bases remained unmatched. Germline CDR1 KGHSH, CDR2 LQKENI. The CDR3 extends over 17 amino acids. The CDR3 here is CASSPLSAGQGAYEQYF. CDR3 in DNA: TGTGCCAGCTCACCTCTTTCTGCGGGACAGGGGGCCTACGAGCAGTACTTC. Combining the CDR3 with reference TRBV18 and TRBJ2-7 gives the whole variable domain NAGVMQNPRHLVRRRGQEARLRCSPMKGHSHVYWYRQLPEEGLKFMVYLQKENIIDESGMPKERFSAEFPKEGPSILRIQQVVRGDSAAYFCASSPLSAGQGAYEQYFGPGTRLTVT.

This rearrangement joins TRBV4-1 to TRBJ1-6; D unclear. CDR1 is MGHRA, CDR2 YSYEKL, per germline. This CDR3 is 15 amino acids long. V dropped 8 bases and J dropped 3 bases, with 14 bases sitting between them. The DNA for the CDR3 is TGCGCCAGCGCTCAATCTGTGAGCTATAATTCACCCCTCCACTTT. Translating it yields CASAQSVSYNSPLHF.

The rearrangement joins TRBV4-1 to TRBJ2-1; 7 bases line up with TRBD2. J gave up 6 bases and V 4 bases, and 21 bases lay outside the gene matches. The CDR3 is 19 residues long. Germline CDR1 and CDR2: MGHRA and YSYEKL. This chain's CDR3 is CASSPSKTSREFWGNEQFF. In nucleotides, the CDR3 is TGCGCCAGCAGCCCGAGCAAGACTAGCCGGGAGTTTTGGGGCAATGAGCAGTTCTTC.

J is TRBJ1-1 and V is TRBV6-5, with TRBD1 matching over 8 bases. Trimming cost V 3 bases and J 5 bases; bases outside gene matches: 8. The CDR3 totals 15 residues. Germline loops: CDR1 MNHEY, CDR2 SVGAGI. CDR3 amino acids: CASSYSTGGKTEAFF. The CDR3 nucleotides are TGTGCCAGCAGTTATTCCACAGGGGGGAAAACTGAAGCTTTCTTT.

J is TRBJ2-1 and V is TRBV5-1; 7 nucleotides align to TRBD1. V dropped 5 bases and J dropped 7; count of bases not matched to a gene: 18. Germline values: CDR1 SGHRS, CDR2 YFSETQ. CDR3 length: 17 amino acids. CDR3: CASRVGRDRSIKNEQFF. CDR3 nucleotide sequence: TGCGCCAGCAGAGTGGGAAGGGACAGATCAATTAAGAATGAGCAGTTCTTC.

This chain joins TRBV28 and TRBJ1-3; TRBD1 matches 9 bases. Germline lookup yields CDR1 MDHEN and CDR2 SYDVKM. This CDR3 comprises 18 residues. J lost 5 bases, V lost 6 bases, and 17 bases had no gene match. CDR3 coding DNA: TGTGCCAGCAGCGCCCTCGGGCTCCGGGACAGGGACAGAAACACCATATATTTT. Its protein product is CASSALGLRDRDRNTIYF.

This clone was counted only a few times. The chain couples TRBV7-2 to TRBJ2-7; TRBD2 agrees at 8 bases. Trimming cost V 5 bases and J 1 base; bases outside gene matches: 7. In germline, CDR1 is SGHTA, CDR2 FQGNSA. CDR3 length: 15 residues. CDR3: CASSRVAGRSYEQYF. CDR3 DNA: TGTGCCAGCAGCCGAGTAGCGGGGCGATCCTACGAGCAGTACTTC.

J is TRBJ2-3 and V is TRBV4-1; a possible D gene is TRBD2 (6 bases). CDR3 length: 15 residues. Trimming removed 5 bases at V and 2 bases at J, with 14 bases between. Germline assignment: CDR1 MGHRA and CDR2 YSYEKL. Here the CDR3 reads CASSARDRSTDTQYF. The CDR3, as DNA: TGCGCCAGCAGCGCGCGGGACCGGTCCACAGATACGCAGTATTTT.

Only a few counts were recorded for this clone. The chain has TRBV19 and TRBJ1-4; weak D call: TRBD1 (5 bases). The CDR3 sequence is 13 residues long. CDR1 is LNHDA, CDR2 SQIVND, per germline (reference sequence). Trimming stripped 2 bases from V and 8 bases from J, with 9 bases between. CDR3 sequence (DNA): TGTGCCAGTAGTATACTCACAGGAGAAAAACTGTTTTTT. It codes for CASSILTGEKLFF.

The V call is TRBV19, the J call TRBJ1-5; D gene ambiguous. The germline CDR1 and CDR2 sequences are LNHDA and SQIVND (reference sequence). V was trimmed by 4 bases and J by 7 bases, leaving 8 bases between them. The CDR3 has 12 amino acids. CDR3 in DNA: TGTGCCAGTAGTACTCCACTCCAGCCCCAGCATTTT. This codes for CASSTPLQPQHF. Filled out from reference TRBV19 and TRBJ1-5, the complete variable domain reads DGGITQSPKYLFRKEGQNVTLSCEQNLNHDAMYWYRQDPGQGLRLIYYSQIVNDFQKGDIAEGYSVSREKKESFPLTVTSAQKNPTAFYLCASSTPLQPQHFGDGTRLSIL.

This clone was seen a few times. The chain combines TRBV7-9 with TRBJ1-1; 7 positions match TRBD1. Germline lookup yields CDR1 SEHNR and CDR2 FQNEAQ (reference sequence). After removal of 5 bases from V and 0 bases from J, the junction contained 3 bases not matched to a gene. The CDR3 covers 14 residues. For the CDR3, the DNA is TGTGCCAGCAGCCAGGACAGGTTGAACACTGAAGCTTTCTTT. Amino acid sequence: CASSQDRLNTEAFF.

The genes are TRBV2 and TRBJ1-2, with D hard to call. The CDR3 extends over 12 amino acids. Germline V gene lookup returns CDR1 SNHLY and CDR2 FYNNEI. The V gene lost 4 bases and the J gene lost 6 bases, with 9 bases spanning the gap. CDR3 DNA sequence: TGTGCCAGCAGTGCCCTCCCTGATGGCTACACCTTC. Encoded protein: CASSALPDGYTF.

The table lists this clone with a few counts. The DNA for the CDR3 is TGTGCCAGTACGACACAGGGAAGGGGGCCCAATGAGCAGTTCTTC. This gives the protein CASTTQGRGPNEQFF. The chain links TRBV7-2 to TRBJ2-1; 7 bases agree with TRBD1. The CDR3 is 15 amino acids. Germline CDR1 is SGHTA and CDR2 is FQGNSA. Losses at the gene ends were 9 bases for V and 6 bases for J; bases not matched to a gene: 14.

Only a few counts were recorded for this clone. The V gene is TRBV5-1, the J gene TRBJ1-2, with 7 bases that match TRBD1. This CDR3 region has 14 residues. Germline V gene sequence: CDR1 SGHRS, CDR2 YFSETQ. The trim removed 3 bases at V and 5 bases at J, leaving 7 bases unmatched. The CDR3 sequence is CASSSGQDSYGYTF. The CDR3 bases are TGCGCCAGCAGCTCCGGACAGGATTCATATGGCTACACCTTC.

The J gene is TRBJ2-5, the V gene TRBV6-5; TRBD1 aligns across 7 bases. V trimming: 8 bases; J trimming: 11 bases; junction bases outside the gene matches: 14. Germline CDR1 and CDR2: MNHEY and SVGAGI. This CDR3 has 13 amino acids. The CDR3 protein is CASRGQPLKEQYF. CDR3 nucleotides: TGTGCCAGCCGGGGACAGCCGTTGAAGGAGCAGTACTTC.

The V gene is TRBV9, the J gene TRBJ1-1; 11 bases are shared with TRBD1. Germline-derived CDR1 and CDR2 are SGDLS and YYNGEE. The CDR3 totals 18 residues. V gave up 0 bases and J gave up 3 bases; unmatched junction bases: 10. CDR3: CASSVGSGQGVIDTEAFF. CDR3 sequence (DNA): TGTGCCAGCAGCGTAGGATCGGGACAGGGGGTTATCGACACTGAAGCTTTCTTT.

This sequence joins TRBV7-8 and TRBJ2-3, with D possibly being TRBD2 (6 bases). Per germline, CDR1 SGHVS and CDR2 FQNEAQ. V was cut by 2 bases and J by 4 bases, with 16 bases left in between. This CDR3 is built from 16 residues. For the CDR3, the DNA is TGTGCCAGCAGCTTAAGACTAGTATCTCCCCCAGATACGCAGTATTTT. Protein product: CASSLRLVSPPDTQYF.

CDR3: CSVDGASGGSYNEQFF. The CDR3 nucleotides read TGCAGCGTTGATGGCGCTAGCGGGGGCTCCTACAATGAGCAGTTCTTC. The chain couples TRBV29-1 to TRBJ2-1, with 10 bases matching TRBD2. Germline CDR1 SQVTM, CDR2 ANQGSEA. J lost 0 bases, V lost 3 bases, and 5 bases had no gene match. The CDR3 has 16 amino acids.

The CDR3 bases are TGTGCCAGCAGCGGGGGGGCCGAGCAGTACTTC. It encodes CASSGGAEQYF. The V call is TRBV7-3, the J call TRBJ2-7, with TRBD2 as a possible D gene (7 bases). Deletions cut 5 bases from V and 6 bases from J, with 8 bases between. Germline CDR1 is SGHTA and CDR2 is FQGTGA. The CDR3 is 11 amino acids.

The CDR3 is CASGFGTPPPHMGGDTEAFF. Written as DNA, the CDR3 is TGTGCTAGTGGTTTTGGTACCCCACCACCACACATGGGGGGGGACACTGAAGCTTTCTTT. The rearrangement joins TRBV12-5 to TRBJ1-1; maybe TRBD1 (5 bases). Germline V lookup: CDR1 LGHNT, CDR2 FRNRAP. This CDR3 has 20 residues. Trimming stripped 3 bases from V and 3 bases from J, with 29 bases between.

The chain joins TRBV20-1 to TRBJ1-4; D gene ambiguous. CDR1 and CDR2 (germline): DFQATT, SNEGSKA (reference sequence). V lost 2 bases and J lost 4, with 2 bases in between. The CDR3 is 11 residues long. In DNA, the CDR3 is TGCAGTGCTAGACTTAATGAAAAACTGTTTTTT. It codes for CSARLNEKLFF.